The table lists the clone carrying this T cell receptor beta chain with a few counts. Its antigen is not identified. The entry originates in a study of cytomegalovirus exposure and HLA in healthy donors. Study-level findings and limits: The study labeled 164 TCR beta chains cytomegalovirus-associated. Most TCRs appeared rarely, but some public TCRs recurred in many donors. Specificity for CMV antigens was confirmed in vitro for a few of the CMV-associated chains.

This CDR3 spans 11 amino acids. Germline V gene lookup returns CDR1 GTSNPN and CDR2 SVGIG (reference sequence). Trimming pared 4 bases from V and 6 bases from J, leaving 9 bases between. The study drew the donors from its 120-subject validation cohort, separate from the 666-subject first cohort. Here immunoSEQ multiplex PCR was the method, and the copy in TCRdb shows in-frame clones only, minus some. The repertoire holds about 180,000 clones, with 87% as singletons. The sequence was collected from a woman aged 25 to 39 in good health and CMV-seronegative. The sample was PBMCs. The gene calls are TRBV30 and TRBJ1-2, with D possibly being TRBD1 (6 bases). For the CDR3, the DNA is TGTGCCTGGATGACAGGAGATGGCTACACCTTC. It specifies CAWMTGDGYTF.